This TCR beta chain was found in a study of blood T cell repertoires in COVID-19. Turning to the study itself: Both acute and convalescent COVID-19 samples were obtained from the United States, Italy and Spain. T cells, B-cell-depleted T cells, or PBMCs supplied cDNA or gDNA.

The authors' processing: It was from reference gene primer amplification that nucleated cell counts were estimated. The table came from immunoSEQ multiplex PCR; TCRdb's copy has only in-frame clones and leaves some out. Clone size and V and J calls were adopted from that table, with D and trimming inferred from the DNA. This table holds roughly 150,000 clones, 75% to 90% found once. This sequence was found in a woman between 40 and 55 years old with acute or convalescent COVID-19. Sequencing was carried out using peripheral blood.

The CDR3 loop reads CASSIAGTSNADTQYF. The CDR3 DNA reads TGTGCCAGTAGTATAGCCGGGACTAGCAACGCAGATACGCAGTATTTT. V usage is TRBV19 and J usage is TRBJ2-3; 9 bases align to TRBD2. This CDR3 is built from 16 residues. V lost 1 base, J lost 4 bases, and 6 bases stayed unmatched. Per germline, CDR1 LNHDA and CDR2 SQIVND (reference sequence). Using reference TRBV19 and TRBJ2-3 for the parts outside the CDR3, the full variable domain is DGGITQSPKYLFRKEGQNVTLSCEQNLNHDAMYWYRQDPGQGLRLIYYSQIVNDFQKGDIAEGYSVSREKKESFPLTVTSAQKNPTAFYLCASSIAGTSNADTQYFGPGTRLTVL.